Sequencing of this TCR beta chain was carried out in a study of monozygotic twins with inflammatory bowel disease. CDR3 length: 16 amino acids. CDR1 is ENHRY and CDR2 is SYGVKD in the germline V gene. Molecular identifiers with 6-nucleotide sample barcodes were added during cDNA synthesis via template switching. Following a re-call of the 5' RACE reads, TCRdb has one entry per CDR3 protein and lacks DNA. The sample includes over 100,000 distinct CDR3 sequences. Sequenced sample: blood. The rearrangement joins TRBV10-3 to TRBJ1-1. The sequence was collected from a human donor with ulcerative colitis or Crohn's disease, or a healthy co-twin of an affected twin (not recorded which). The CDR3: CAISESFSQQNTEAFF.